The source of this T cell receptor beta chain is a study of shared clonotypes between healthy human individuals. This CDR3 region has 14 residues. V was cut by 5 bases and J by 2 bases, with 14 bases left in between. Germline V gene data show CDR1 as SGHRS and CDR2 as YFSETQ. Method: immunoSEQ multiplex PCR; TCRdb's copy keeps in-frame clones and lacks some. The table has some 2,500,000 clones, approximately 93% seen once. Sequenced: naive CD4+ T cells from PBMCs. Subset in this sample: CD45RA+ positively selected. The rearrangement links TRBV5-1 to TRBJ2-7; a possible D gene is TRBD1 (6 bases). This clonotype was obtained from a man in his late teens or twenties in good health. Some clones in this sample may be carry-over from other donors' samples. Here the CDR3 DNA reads TGCGCCAGCAGTCCACATGGACAGACCTACGAGCAGTACTTC. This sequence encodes CASSPHGQTYEQYF. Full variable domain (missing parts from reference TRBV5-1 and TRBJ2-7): KAGVTQTPRYLIKTRGQQVTLSCSPISGHRSVSWYQQTPGQGLQFLFEYFSETQRNKGNFPGRFSGRQFSNSRSEMNVSTLELGDSALYLCASSPHGQTYEQYFGPGTRLTVT.